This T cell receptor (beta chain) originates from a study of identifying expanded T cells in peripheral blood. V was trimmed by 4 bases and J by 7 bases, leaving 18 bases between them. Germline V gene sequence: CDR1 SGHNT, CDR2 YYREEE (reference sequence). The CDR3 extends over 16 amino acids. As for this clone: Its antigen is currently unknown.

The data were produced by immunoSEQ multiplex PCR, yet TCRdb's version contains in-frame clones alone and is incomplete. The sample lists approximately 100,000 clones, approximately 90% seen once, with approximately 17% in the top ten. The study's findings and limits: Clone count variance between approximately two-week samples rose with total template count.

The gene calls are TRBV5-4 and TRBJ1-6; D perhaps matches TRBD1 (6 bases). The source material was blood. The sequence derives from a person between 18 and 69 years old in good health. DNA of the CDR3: TGTGCCAGCAGCGCCCTCCCGGGGGGCTCAAATTCACCCCTCCACTTT. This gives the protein CASSALPGGSNSPLHF.